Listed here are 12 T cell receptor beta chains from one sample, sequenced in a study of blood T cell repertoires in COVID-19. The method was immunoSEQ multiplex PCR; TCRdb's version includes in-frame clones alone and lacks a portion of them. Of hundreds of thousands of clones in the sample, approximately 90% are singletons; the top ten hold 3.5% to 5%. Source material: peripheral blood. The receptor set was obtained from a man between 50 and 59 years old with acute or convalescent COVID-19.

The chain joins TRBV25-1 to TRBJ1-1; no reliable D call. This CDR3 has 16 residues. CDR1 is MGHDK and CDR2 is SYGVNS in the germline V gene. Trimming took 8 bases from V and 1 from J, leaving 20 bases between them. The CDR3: CASGPAGAVGNTEAFF. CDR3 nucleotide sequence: TGTGCCAGCGGACCTGCGGGAGCGGTGGGGAACACTGAAGCTTTCTTT.

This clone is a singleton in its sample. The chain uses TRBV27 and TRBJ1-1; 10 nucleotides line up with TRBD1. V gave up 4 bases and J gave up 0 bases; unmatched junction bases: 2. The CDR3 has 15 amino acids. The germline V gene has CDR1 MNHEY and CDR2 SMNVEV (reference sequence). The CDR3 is CASSWDRGLNTEAFF. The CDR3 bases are TGTGCCAGCAGTTGGGACAGGGGATTGAACACTGAAGCTTTCTTT.

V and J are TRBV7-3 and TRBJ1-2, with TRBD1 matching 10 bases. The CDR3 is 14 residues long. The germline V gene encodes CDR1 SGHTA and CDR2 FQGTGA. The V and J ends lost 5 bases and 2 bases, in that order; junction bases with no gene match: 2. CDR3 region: CASSRDRGNYGYTF. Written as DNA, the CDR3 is TGTGCCAGCAGCCGGGACAGGGGAAACTATGGCTACACCTTC.

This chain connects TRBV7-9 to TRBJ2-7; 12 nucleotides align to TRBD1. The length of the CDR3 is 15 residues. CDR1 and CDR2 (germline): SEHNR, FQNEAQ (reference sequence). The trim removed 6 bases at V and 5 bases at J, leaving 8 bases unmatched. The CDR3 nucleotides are TGTGCCAGCAGGCACCGGGACAGGGGGCTAAACGAGCAGTACTTC. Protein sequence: CASRHRDRGLNEQYF.

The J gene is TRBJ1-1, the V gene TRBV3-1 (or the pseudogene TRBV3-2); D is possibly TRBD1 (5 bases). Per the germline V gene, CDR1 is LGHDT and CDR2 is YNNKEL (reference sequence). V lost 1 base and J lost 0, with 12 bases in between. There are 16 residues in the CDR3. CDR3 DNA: TGTGCCAGCAGCCAAGCCCGGGGGATAATGAACACTGAAGCTTTCTTT. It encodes CASSQARGIMNTEAFF.

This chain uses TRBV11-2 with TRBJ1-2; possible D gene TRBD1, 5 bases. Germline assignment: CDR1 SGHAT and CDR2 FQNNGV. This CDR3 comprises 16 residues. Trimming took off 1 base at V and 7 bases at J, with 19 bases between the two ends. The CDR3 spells CASSLAGVRATVGYTF. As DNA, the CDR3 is TGTGCCAGCAGCTTAGCGGGGGTGAGGGCGACGGTTGGCTACACCTTC.

CDR3 DNA sequence: TGTGCCAGCAGTGGACAGCCCACTAAGAACACTGAAGCTTTCTTT. Its protein is CASSGQPTKNTEAFF. This sequence joins TRBV2 and TRBJ1-1, with D perhaps matching TRBD1 (5 bases). CDR3 length: 15 amino acids. Germline-derived CDR1 and CDR2 are SNHLY and FYNNEI. V was shortened by 4 bases and J by 1 base, with 13 bases between the two germline ends.

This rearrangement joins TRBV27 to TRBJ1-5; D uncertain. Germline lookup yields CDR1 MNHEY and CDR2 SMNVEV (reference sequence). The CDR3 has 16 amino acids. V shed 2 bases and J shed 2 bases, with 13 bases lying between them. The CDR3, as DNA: TGTGCCAGCAGTTTAACGGGATCGTGGGGCAATCAGCCCCAGCATTTT. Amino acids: CASSLTGSWGNQPQHF.

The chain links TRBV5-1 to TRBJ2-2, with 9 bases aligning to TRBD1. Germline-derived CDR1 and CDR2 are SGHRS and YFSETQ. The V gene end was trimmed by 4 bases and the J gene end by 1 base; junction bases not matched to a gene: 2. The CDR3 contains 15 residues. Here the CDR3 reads CASSGTGLNTGELFF. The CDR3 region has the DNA TGCGCCAGCAGCGGGACAGGGTTGAACACCGGGGAGCTGTTTTTT.

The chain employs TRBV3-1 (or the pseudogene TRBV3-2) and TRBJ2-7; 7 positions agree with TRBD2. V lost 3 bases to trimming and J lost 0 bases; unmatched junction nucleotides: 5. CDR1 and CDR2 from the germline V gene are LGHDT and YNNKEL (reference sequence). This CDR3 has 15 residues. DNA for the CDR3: TGTGCCAGCAGCCAGGGGGGGACGATCTCCTACGAGCAGTACTTC. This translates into CASSQGGTISYEQYF.

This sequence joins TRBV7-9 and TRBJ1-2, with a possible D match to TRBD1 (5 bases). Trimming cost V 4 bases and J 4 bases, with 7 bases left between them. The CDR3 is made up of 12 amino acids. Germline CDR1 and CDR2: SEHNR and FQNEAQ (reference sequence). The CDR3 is CASSSDSYGYTF. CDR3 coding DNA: TGTGCCAGCAGCTCCGACAGCTATGGCTACACCTTC.

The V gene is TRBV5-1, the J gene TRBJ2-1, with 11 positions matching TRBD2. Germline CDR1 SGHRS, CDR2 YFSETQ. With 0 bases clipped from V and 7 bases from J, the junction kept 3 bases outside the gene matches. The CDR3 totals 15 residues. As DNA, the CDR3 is TGCGCCAGCAGCTTGGCGATAGCGGGGGGGAATGAGCAGTTCTTC. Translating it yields CASSLAIAGGNEQFF.